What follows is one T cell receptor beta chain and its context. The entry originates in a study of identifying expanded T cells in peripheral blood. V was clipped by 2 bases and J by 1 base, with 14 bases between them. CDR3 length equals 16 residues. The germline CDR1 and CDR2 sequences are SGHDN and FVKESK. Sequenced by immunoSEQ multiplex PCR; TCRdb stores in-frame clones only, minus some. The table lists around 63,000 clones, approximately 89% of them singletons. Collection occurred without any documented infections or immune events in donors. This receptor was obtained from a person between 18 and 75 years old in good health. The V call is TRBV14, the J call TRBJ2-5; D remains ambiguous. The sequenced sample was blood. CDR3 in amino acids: CASSQLGSSSQETQYF. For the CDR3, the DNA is TGTGCCAGCAGCCAATTAGGATCCTCGAGCCAAGAGACCCAGTACTTC.